Listed here is a single T cell receptor beta chain. There are a few counts of this clone. What this receptor recognizes is not known. Within one base of it there is no much larger clone, and no base qualities were kept. CDR1 and CDR2, per the germline V gene, are MNHEY and SVGAGI. The CDR3 goes from the cysteine to the phenylalanine over 15 residues. Only the CDR3 region is kept as DNA, spanning 45 bases read in frame from base 1. At the junction V is shortened by 0 bases and J by 7 bases; bases outside the gene matches: 6. In this study, focal radiation therapy paired with CTLA-4 blockade (ipilimumab) was tested in patients who had chemo-refractory metastatic non-small-cell lung cancer. These data originate in a study of radiotherapy plus CTLA-4 blockade in lung cancer (dated by TCRdb to the late 2010s). With regard to the full study: Objective responses were observed in approximately 19% of enrolled patients, and disease control was achieved in 25% to 40%.

Beyond this particular receptor, the publication reports: After treatment with radiotherapy and ipilimumab, TCR clones that originated in tumors expanded in peripheral blood. Early dynamic changes in blood T cell clones, together with increased serum interferon-beta after radiation, were reported as the strongest predictors of response.

To prepare the library, the immunoSEQ multiplex PCR assay was applied. Here the immuneACCESS table is served through TCRdb, limited to in-frame sequences with V and J called. Missing clones are a known gap in these copies; in checked studies unresolved V genes cover under half, and the rest lacks a known reason. The sample has about 39,000 clones on record, 75% to 85% of them singletons. About a quarter of the sample is in the top ten clones. Recombination connected TRBV6-5 to TRBJ1-5, with 7 middle bases fitting TRBD1. The sample here was peripheral blood, taken from a patient treated with radiotherapy plus ipilimumab. The TCR originated in a human donor with non-small cell lung cancer that progressed on radiotherapy plus ipilimumab. The base sequence is TGTGCCAGCAGTTACTCTTGGCAGGGGGGCCAGCCCCAGCATTTT. The translation is CASSYSWQGGQPQHF.